Below are 23 T cell receptor beta chains sequenced from a single sample in a study of PD-1 blockade in classical Hodgkin lymphoma. Measured with immunoSEQ multiplex PCR; TCRdb has only the in-frame clones, and not every one. The data contain just over 50,000 clones, around 73% of them singletons. Each of the patients experienced relapse following autologous stem cell transplantation, and their brentuximab vedotin exposure differed. Material: peripheral blood mononuclear cells (PBMCs), obtained before the second cycle of nivolumab. The source of these receptors is a human donor with classical Hodgkin lymphoma.

The chain recombines TRBV6-1 with TRBJ1-2, with 7 bases that match TRBD1. Germline lookup yields CDR1 MNHNS and CDR2 SASEGT. V shed 2 bases, J shed 4 bases, and the junction held 1 base outside the gene matches. The CDR3 consists of 13 residues. CDR3 in amino acids: CASSERQGYGYTF. CDR3 DNA: TGTGCCAGCAGTGAACGACAGGGCTATGGCTACACCTTC.

This rearrangement joins TRBV19 to TRBJ2-2, with 9 nucleotides matching TRBD1. The V gene's germline CDR1 is LNHDA and CDR2 SQIVND (reference sequence). The CDR3 contains 18 residues. The CDR3, as DNA: TGTGCTACGCCCCGCGGACGCCGACAGGGGGAGAACACCGGGGAGCTGTTTTTT. Protein product: CATPRGRRQGENTGELFF.

The chain is built from TRBV5-1 and TRBJ2-7, with D perhaps matching TRBD2 (5 bases). This CDR3 comprises 19 residues. Germline V gene data show CDR1 as SGHRS and CDR2 as YFSETQ. Trimming took off 1 base at V and 5 bases at J, with 28 bases between the two ends. CDR3 bases: TGCGCCAGCAGCTTGCTTCCCCCCTCAAGTACCGGGGTGGCCCACGAGCAGTACTTC. It specifies CASSLLPPSSTGVAHEQYF.

The genes are TRBV2 and TRBJ1-1; D ambiguous. Trimming took 3 bases from V and 7 from J, leaving 6 bases between them. The CDR3 runs 11 residues. Germline CDR1 reads SNHLY; CDR2 reads FYNNEI. The CDR3 spells CASSEGVEAFF. CDR3 nucleotides: TGTGCCAGCAGTGAGGGCGTTGAAGCTTTCTTT.

The genes are TRBV2 and TRBJ1-1, with 9 bases matching TRBD1. The CDR3 totals 15 residues. The germline V gene has CDR1 SNHLY and CDR2 FYNNEI. V lost 3 bases and J lost 0; bases outside the gene matches: 2. CDR3 DNA sequence: TGTGCCAGCAGTGAGGACAGGGGCTTGAACACTGAAGCTTTCTTT. Protein sequence: CASSEDRGLNTEAFF.

V and J are TRBV9 and TRBJ1-3, with TRBD1 matching over 11 bases. Germline CDR1 SGDLS, CDR2 YYNGEE. J gave up 3 bases and V 0 bases, and 5 bases lay outside the gene matches. The CDR3 sequence is 17 residues long. The CDR3: CASSVAGTGGLGNTIYF. CDR3 sequence (DNA): TGTGCCAGCAGCGTAGCCGGGACAGGGGGTCTTGGAAACACCATATATTTT.

This chain joins TRBV29-1 and TRBJ2-7; TRBD1 or TRBD2 may be the D gene (6 bases each). This CDR3 spans 13 amino acids. Germline assignment: CDR1 SQVTM and CDR2 ANQGSEA. V was clipped by 4 bases and J by 3 bases, with 13 bases between them. The CDR3 here is CSVAWGAGYEQYF. The CDR3 region has the DNA TGCAGCGTTGCGTGGGGGGCGGGCTACGAGCAGTACTTC.

The rearrangement links TRBV27 to TRBJ2-7; D is ambiguous. The V end was cut by 3 bases, the J end by 4 bases, with 13 bases between. Germline lookup yields CDR1 MNHEY and CDR2 SMNVEV (reference sequence). CDR3 length: 14 amino acids. The CDR3 protein is CASSFFFSTYEQYF. CDR3 in DNA: TGTGCCAGCAGTTTCTTCTTCTCTACTTACGAGCAGTACTTC.

This chain connects TRBV19 to TRBJ2-7, with 7 bases lining up with TRBD1. J gave up 12 bases and V 4 bases, and 9 bases lay outside the gene matches. This CDR3 comprises 12 residues. Germline V gene sequence: CDR1 LNHDA, CDR2 SQIVND (reference sequence). The CDR3 here is CASSTRDSQVYF. The CDR3 bases are TGTGCCAGTAGTACAAGGGACAGCCAGGTGTACTTC.

This chain links TRBV29-1 with TRBJ2-2; D perhaps matches TRBD1 (6 bases). Germline values: CDR1 SQVTM, CDR2 ANQGSEA. This CDR3 is built from 13 residues. Trimming removed 4 bases from V and 7 bases from J, with 13 bases in between. In nucleotides, the CDR3 is TGCAGCGTTGGAGTACAGGGTCACGGGGAGCTGTTTTTT. This translates into CSVGVQGHGELFF.

This clone appeared a few times. The chain couples TRBV13 to TRBJ2-5; 7 bases fit TRBD1. Trimming cost V 5 bases and J 1 base; bases outside gene matches: 4. From germline, CDR1 is PRHDT and CDR2 FYEKMQ (reference sequence). This CDR3 comprises 14 residues. This CDR3 reads CASSTRQGQETQYF. As DNA, the CDR3 is TGTGCCAGCAGCACCCGACAGGGCCAAGAGACCCAGTACTTC.

The V gene is TRBV19, the J gene TRBJ2-1; no reliable D call. Deletions cut 0 bases from V and 2 bases from J, with 11 bases between. This CDR3 has 16 amino acids. Germline loops: CDR1 LNHDA, CDR2 SQIVND (reference sequence). CDR3 sequence: CASSIDLLRAYNEQFF. The DNA for the CDR3 is TGTGCCAGTAGTATAGATTTGCTTCGAGCCTACAATGAGCAGTTCTTC.

The table lists this clone with a few counts. The chain joins TRBV27 to TRBJ2-1; perhaps TRBD1 as D (5 bases). The V and J ends lost 1 base and 9 bases respectively, with 13 bases between them. This CDR3 comprises 14 residues. Germline CDR1 reads MNHEY; CDR2 reads SMNVEV (reference sequence). In DNA, the CDR3 is TGTGCCAGCAGTTTATTGGGGCGCCCCACTGAGCAGTTCTTC. It translates to CASSLLGRPTEQFF.

In this sample, this clone turned up a few times. The chain couples TRBV7-9 to TRBJ2-2; 10 bases agree with TRBD1. V shed 5 bases, J shed 4 bases, and the junction held 1 base outside the gene matches. The CDR3 runs to 14 residues. Germline V CDR1 and CDR2: SEHNR, FQNEAQ (reference sequence). The CDR3 here is CASSRTGGTGELFF. The CDR3 DNA reads TGTGCCAGCAGCAGGACAGGGGGCACCGGGGAGCTGTTTTTT.

This clone appeared a single time. The V and J genes are TRBV29-1 and TRBJ2-4, with 7 positions matching TRBD1. Unmatched junction bases numbered 8, after V lost 5 bases and J lost 7 bases. The CDR3 covers 13 residues. Per the germline V gene, CDR1 is SQVTM and CDR2 is ANQGSEA. Here the CDR3 DNA reads TGCAGCGTTTCAGTGCAGGGACAGAACATTCAGTACTTC. It encodes CSVSVQGQNIQYF.

The chain employs TRBV19 and TRBJ2-3, with D perhaps TRBD1 (6 bases). The germline gives CDR1 LNHDA, CDR2 SQIVND (reference sequence). CDR3 length: 13 amino acids. V was pared by 8 bases and J by 9 bases, with 18 bases between. CDR3 loop: CASQDLRQGTQYF. CDR3 DNA: TGTGCCAGTCAGGACCTTCGCCAGGGGACGCAGTATTTT.

V is TRBV19 and J is TRBJ2-7; 9 bases align to TRBD1. CDR3 length: 15 amino acids. Germline CDR1 and CDR2: LNHDA and SQIVND (reference sequence). Trimming removed 3 bases from V and 3 bases from J; junction bases left unmatched: 6. DNA for the CDR3: TGTGCCAGTAGTATTAGGGGACAGGGAAGCTACGAGCAGTACTTC. Protein product: CASSIRGQGSYEQYF.

The rearrangement uses TRBV7-8 and TRBJ2-7; D might be TRBD1 (5 bases). The CDR3 consists of 13 residues. Between the trimmed V and J ends, which lost 5 bases and 2 bases, there was a span of 10 bases. Germline CDR1 reads SGHVS; CDR2 reads FQNEAQ. The CDR3 protein is CASSRQRTYEQYF. The CDR3, as DNA: TGTGCCAGCAGCCGACAGAGGACCTACGAGCAGTACTTC.

The chain employs TRBV11-2 and TRBJ2-1; D is unclear. The V gene's germline CDR1 is SGHAT and CDR2 FQNNGV. This CDR3 has 14 amino acids. Trimming removed 1 base from V and 8 bases from J, with 12 bases in between. CDR3 sequence: CASSLAYISDEQFF. Written as DNA, the CDR3 is TGTGCCAGCAGCTTAGCCTACATTTCCGATGAGCAGTTCTTC.

The chain combines TRBV21-1 with TRBJ1-5; the tabulated D call, TRBD1, remains unverified against the DNA. TRBV21-1 represents a pseudogene. There are 16 residues in the CDR3. The CDR3 nucleotides read TGTGCCAGCAGACCTTGGGCATGGATGGGCAATCAGCCCCAGCATTTT. Its translation is CASRPWAWMGNQPQHF.

The chain links TRBV6-6 to TRBJ2-5; possibly TRBD2 for D (6 bases). The last part of the DNA fits TRBJ2-7 better; the J call may be wrong. Germline V gene lookup returns CDR1 MNHNY and CDR2 SVGAGI (reference sequence). This CDR3 comprises 13 residues. CDR3 nucleotides: TGTGCCAGCAGCCGGACGGGGAGGAACGAGCAGTACTTC. Its protein is CASSRTGRNEQYF.

The chain is built from TRBV7-2 and TRBJ2-7, with TRBD2 matching over 7 bases. V shed 1 base and J 3 bases; nucleotides not matched to a gene: 6. CDR1 and CDR2 from the germline V gene are SGHTA and FQGNSA. The CDR3 length is 15 residues. CDR3 DNA sequence: TGTGCCAGCAGCTTAGACGGCGGGAGTAGCTACGAGCAGTACTTC. Protein product: CASSLDGGSSYEQYF.

A few counts support this clone. The J gene is TRBJ1-1, the V gene TRBV27; tentatively, D is TRBD1 (6 bases). The V and J ends lost 2 bases and 1 base respectively, with 11 bases between them. Germline V gene lookup returns CDR1 MNHEY and CDR2 SMNVEV (reference sequence). This CDR3 is 15 amino acids long. CDR3: CASSLVGGPNTEAFF. The CDR3 DNA is TGTGCCAGCAGTTTAGTAGGGGGACCGAACACTGAAGCTTTCTTT.